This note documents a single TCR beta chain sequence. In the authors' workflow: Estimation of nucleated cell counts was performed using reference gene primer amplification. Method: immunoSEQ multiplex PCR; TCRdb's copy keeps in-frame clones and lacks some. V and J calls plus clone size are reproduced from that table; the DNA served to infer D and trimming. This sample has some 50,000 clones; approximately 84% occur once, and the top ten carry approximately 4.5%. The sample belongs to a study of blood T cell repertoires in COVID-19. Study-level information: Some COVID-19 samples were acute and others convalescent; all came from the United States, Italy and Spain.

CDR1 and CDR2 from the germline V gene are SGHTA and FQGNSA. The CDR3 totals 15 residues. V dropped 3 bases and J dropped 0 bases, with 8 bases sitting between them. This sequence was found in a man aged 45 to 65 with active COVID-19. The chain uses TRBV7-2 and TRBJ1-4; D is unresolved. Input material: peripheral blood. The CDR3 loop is CASSFTGATNEKLFF. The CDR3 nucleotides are TGTGCCAGCAGCTTTACGGGAGCAACTAATGAAAAACTGTTTTTT.